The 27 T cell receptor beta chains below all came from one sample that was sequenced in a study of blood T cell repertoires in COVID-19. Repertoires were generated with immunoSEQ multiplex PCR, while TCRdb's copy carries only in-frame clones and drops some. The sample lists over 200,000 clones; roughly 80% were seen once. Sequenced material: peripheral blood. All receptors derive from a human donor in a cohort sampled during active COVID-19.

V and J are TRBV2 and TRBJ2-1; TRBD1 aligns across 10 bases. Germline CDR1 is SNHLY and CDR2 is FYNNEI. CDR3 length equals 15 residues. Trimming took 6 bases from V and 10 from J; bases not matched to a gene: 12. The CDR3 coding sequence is TGTGCCAGCAGCCCCCGGGACAGGGGTCGAATGGAGCAGTTCTTC. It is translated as CASSPRDRGRMEQFF.

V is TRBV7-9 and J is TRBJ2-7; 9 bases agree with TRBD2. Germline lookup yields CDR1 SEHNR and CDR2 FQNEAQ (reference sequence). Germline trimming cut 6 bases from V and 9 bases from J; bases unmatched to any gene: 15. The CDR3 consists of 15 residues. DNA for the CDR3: TGTGCCAGCAGGATGACTAGCGGAGCACCCATGGGGCAGTACTTC. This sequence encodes CASRMTSGAPMGQYF.

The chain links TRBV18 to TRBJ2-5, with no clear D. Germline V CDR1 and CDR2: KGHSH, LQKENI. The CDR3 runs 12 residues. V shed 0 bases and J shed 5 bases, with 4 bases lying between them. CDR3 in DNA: TGTGCCAGCTCACCACCGAGGGAGACCCAGTACTTC. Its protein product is CASSPPRETQYF.

The CDR3 coding sequence is TGTGCCTGGAGTCTCCGACGGGGAGCCGAGCAGTACTTC. Its translation: CAWSLRRGAEQYF. The chain has TRBV30 and TRBJ2-7; TRBD2 might be the D (5 bases). The CDR3 length is 13 residues. Trimming stripped 2 bases from V and 6 bases from J, with 14 bases between. Germline CDR1 is GTSNPN and CDR2 is SVGIG (reference sequence).

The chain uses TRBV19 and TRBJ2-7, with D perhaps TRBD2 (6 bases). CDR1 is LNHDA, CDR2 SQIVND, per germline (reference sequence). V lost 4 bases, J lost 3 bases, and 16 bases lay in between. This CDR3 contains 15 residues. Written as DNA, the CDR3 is TGTGCCAGTAGTAGTCGAGCTAGCGATTTCTACGAGCAGTACTTC. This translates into CASSSRASDFYEQYF.

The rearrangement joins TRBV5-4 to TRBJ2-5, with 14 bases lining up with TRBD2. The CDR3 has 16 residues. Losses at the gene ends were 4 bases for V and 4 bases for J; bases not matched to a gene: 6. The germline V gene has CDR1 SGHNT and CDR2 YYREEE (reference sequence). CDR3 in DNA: TGTGCCAGCAGCGAGGGACTAGCGGGAGCGGCAGAGACCCAGTACTTC. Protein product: CASSEGLAGAAETQYF. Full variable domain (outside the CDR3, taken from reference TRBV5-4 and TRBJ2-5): ETGVTQSPTHLIKTRGQQVTLRCSSQSGHNTVSWYQQALGQGPQFIFQYYREEENGRGNFPPRFSGLQFPNYSSELNVNALELDDSALYLCASSEGLAGAAETQYFGPGTRLLVL.

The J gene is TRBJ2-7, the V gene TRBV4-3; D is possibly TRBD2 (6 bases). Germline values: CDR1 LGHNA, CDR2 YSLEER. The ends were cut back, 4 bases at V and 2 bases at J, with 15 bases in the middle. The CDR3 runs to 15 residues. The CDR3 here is CASSRGTFSAYEQYF. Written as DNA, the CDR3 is TGCGCCAGCAGCCGGGGGACTTTCTCTGCCTACGAGCAGTACTTC.

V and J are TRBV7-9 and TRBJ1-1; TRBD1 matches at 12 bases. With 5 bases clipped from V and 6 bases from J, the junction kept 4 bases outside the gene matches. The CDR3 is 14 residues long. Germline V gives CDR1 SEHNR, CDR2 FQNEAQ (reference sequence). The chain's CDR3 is CASSLGQGAPEAFF. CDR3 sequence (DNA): TGTGCCAGCAGCCTGGGACAGGGGGCGCCTGAAGCTTTCTTT.

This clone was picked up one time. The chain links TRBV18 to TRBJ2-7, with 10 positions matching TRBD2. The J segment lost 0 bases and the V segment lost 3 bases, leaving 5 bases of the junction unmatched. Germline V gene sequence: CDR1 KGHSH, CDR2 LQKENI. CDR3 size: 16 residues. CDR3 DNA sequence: TGTGCCAGCTCACCGATAGCGGGAGGTAGCTCCTACGAGCAGTACTTC. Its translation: CASSPIAGGSSYEQYF.

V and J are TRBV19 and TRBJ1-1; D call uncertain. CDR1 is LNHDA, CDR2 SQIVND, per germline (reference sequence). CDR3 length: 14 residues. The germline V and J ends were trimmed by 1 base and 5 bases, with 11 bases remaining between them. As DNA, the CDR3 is TGTGCCAGTAGTATAGGGGCGGGGTCTACTGAAGCTTTCTTT. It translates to CASSIGAGSTEAFF.

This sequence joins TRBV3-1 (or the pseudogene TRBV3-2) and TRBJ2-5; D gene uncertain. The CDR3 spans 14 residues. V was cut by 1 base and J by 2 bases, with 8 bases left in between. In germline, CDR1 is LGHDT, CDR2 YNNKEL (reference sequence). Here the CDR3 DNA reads TGTGCCAGCAGCCAAGGACTCGTACAAGAGACCCAGTACTTC. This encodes CASSQGLVQETQYF.

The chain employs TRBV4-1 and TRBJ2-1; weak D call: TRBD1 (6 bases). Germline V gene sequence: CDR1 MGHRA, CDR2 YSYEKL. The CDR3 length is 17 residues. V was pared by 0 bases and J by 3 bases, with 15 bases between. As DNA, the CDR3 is TGCGCCAGCAGCCAAGATCATCCAGGGGCTTTCTACAATGAGCAGTTCTTC. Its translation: CASSQDHPGAFYNEQFF.

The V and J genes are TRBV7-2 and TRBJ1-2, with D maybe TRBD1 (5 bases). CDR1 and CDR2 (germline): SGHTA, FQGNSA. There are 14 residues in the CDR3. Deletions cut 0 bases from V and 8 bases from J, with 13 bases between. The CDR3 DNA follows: TGTGCCAGCAGCTTAGCGCACGGGGGACGGGGCTACACCTTC. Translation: CASSLAHGGRGYTF.

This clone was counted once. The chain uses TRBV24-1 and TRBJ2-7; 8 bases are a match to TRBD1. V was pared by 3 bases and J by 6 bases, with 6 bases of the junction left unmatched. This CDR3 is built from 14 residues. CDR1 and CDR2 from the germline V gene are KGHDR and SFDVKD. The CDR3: CATSDHGTGVEQYF. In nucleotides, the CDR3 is TGTGCCACCAGTGATCATGGGACAGGAGTCGAGCAGTACTTC.

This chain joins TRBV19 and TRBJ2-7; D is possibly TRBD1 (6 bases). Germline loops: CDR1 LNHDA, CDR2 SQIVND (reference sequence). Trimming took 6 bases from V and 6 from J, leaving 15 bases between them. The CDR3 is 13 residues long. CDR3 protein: CASSPQGISEQYF. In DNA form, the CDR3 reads TGTGCCAGTAGCCCACAGGGAATCAGCGAGCAGTACTTC.

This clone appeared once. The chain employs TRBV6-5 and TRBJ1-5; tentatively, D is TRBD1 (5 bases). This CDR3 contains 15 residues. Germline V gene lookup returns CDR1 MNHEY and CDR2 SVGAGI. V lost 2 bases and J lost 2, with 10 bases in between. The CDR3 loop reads CASSYGGVGNQPQHF. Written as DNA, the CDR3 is TGTGCCAGCAGTTACGGGGGGGTGGGCAATCAGCCCCAGCATTTT.

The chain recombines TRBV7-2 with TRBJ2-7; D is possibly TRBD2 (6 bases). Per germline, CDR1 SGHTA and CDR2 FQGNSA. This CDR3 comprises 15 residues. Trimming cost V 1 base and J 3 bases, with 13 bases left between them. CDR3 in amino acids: CASSLGRGGLYEQYF. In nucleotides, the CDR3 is TGTGCCAGCAGCTTAGGGCGGGGAGGCCTCTACGAGCAGTACTTC. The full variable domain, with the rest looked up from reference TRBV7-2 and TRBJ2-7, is GAGVSQSPSNKVTEKGKDVELRCDPISGHTALYWYRQSLGQGLEFLIYFQGNSAPDKSGLPSDRFSAERTGGSVSTLTIQRTQQEDSAVYLCASSLGRGGLYEQYFGPGTRLTVT.

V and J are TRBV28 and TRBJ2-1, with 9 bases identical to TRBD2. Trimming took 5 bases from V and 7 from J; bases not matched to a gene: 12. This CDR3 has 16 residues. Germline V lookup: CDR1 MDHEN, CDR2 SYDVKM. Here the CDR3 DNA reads TGTGCCAGCAGTCTCGACTCCCTAGCGGGAAGGAATGAGCAGTTCTTC. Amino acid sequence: CASSLDSLAGRNEQFF.

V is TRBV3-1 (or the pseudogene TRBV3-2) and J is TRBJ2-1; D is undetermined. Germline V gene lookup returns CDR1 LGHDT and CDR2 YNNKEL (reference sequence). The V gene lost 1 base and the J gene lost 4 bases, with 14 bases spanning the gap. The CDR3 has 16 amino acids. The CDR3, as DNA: TGTGCCAGCAGCCAAGCAGGCCCCACCCTTTACAATGAGCAGTTCTTC. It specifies CASSQAGPTLYNEQFF.

The CDR3 DNA reads TGTGCCAGCAGCTTTCCAGGGGGCGGGTACAATGAGCAGTTCTTC. Its protein product is CASSFPGGGYNEQFF. The V gene is TRBV5-6, the J gene TRBJ2-1; 8 bases align to TRBD1. Germline assignment: CDR1 SGHDT and CDR2 YYEEEE. This CDR3 has 15 residues. V dropped 2 bases and J dropped 4; count of bases not matched to a gene: 5.

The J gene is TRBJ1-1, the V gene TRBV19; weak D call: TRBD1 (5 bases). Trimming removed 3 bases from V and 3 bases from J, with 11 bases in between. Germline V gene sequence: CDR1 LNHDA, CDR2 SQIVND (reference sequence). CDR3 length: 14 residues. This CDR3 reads CASSMGGWDTEAFF. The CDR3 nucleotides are TGTGCCAGTAGTATGGGGGGATGGGACACTGAAGCTTTCTTT.

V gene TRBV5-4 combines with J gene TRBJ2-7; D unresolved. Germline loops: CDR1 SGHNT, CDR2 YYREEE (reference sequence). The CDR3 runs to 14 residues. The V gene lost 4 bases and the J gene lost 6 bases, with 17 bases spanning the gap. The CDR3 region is CASSNSNGVGEQYF. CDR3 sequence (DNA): TGTGCCAGCAGCAACTCTAACGGAGTCGGCGAGCAGTACTTC.

The DNA for the CDR3 is TGTGCCAGCAGCGTAGGCGGGTCATCCGAGCAGTACTTC. Protein sequence: CASSVGGSSEQYF. The genes are TRBV9 and TRBJ2-7; possibly TRBD2 for D (5 bases). CDR3 length: 13 amino acids. V lost 0 bases to trimming and J lost 6 bases, with 10 bases between them. The germline V gene encodes CDR1 SGDLS and CDR2 YYNGEE.

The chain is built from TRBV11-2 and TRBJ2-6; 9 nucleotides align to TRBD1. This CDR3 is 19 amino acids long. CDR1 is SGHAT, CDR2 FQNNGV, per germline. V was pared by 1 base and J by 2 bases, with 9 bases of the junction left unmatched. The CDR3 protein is CASSLVLGQGLAGANVLTF. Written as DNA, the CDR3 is TGTGCCAGCAGCTTAGTTCTGGGACAGGGTTTAGCTGGGGCCAACGTCCTGACTTTC.

The DNA of the CDR3 is TGTGCCAGCAGCTCCACACGTTCGACCGGGGAGCTGTTTTTT. This translates into CASSSTRSTGELFF. This sequence joins TRBV11-2 and TRBJ2-2, with D unresolved. The CDR3 totals 14 residues. Germline V gene sequence: CDR1 SGHAT, CDR2 FQNNGV. V was clipped by 4 bases and J by 5 bases, with 11 bases between them.

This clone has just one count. CDR3 sequence reads: CASSFDGTGVSQPQHF. Written as DNA, the CDR3 is TGTGCCAGCAGCTTTGACGGGACAGGAGTAAGTCAGCCCCAGCATTTT. J is TRBJ1-5 and V is TRBV7-2, with 8 bases matching TRBD1. The CDR3 is made up of 16 amino acids. Germline V gene lookup returns CDR1 SGHTA and CDR2 FQGNSA. With V trimmed by 3 bases and J by 6 bases, 10 bases remained unmatched.

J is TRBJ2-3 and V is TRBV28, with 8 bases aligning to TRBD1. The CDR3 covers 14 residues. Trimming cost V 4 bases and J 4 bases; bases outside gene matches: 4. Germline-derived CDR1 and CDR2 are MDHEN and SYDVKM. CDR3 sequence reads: CASSSTGEADTQYF. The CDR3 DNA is TGTGCCAGCAGTTCGACAGGGGAGGCAGATACGCAGTATTTT.